The clone carrying this T cell receptor (beta chain) has a handful of counts. What it recognizes is unknown. These data come from a study of T-cell reconstitution after alpha-beta-depleted transplantation in children. A library of TCRbeta sequences, prepared with unique molecular identifiers, was generated. TCRdb reprocessed the PCR reads via MiXCR and lists one record per CDR3 protein. Found here are about 200,000 distinct CDR3 sequences, 5.5% to 7% of them singletons; the top ten hold around 4.3%. Trimming left V 5 bases short and J 1 base short, with 6 bases between. The CDR3 has 12 residues. The germline V gene encodes CDR1 SGHRS and CDR2 YFSETQ. Study results and caveats: At the one-year point after transplant, T-cell counts and TCRbeta diversity were found to come mostly from T cells that had been newly produced. Several hundred graft clones that had expanded were reportedly the source of alpha-beta T cells about two months after transplant.

The chain has TRBV5-1 and TRBJ1-1; D uncertain. The clonotype originates from a girl under three years old with combined immunodeficiency, due to receive a stem cell transplant. This material consisted of PBMCs, taken before TCRalphabeta/CD19-depleted stem cell transplant. The CDR3 coding sequence is TGCGCCAGCAGGGTGGAGAACACTGAAGCTTTCTTT. Amino acids: CASRVENTEAFF. Combining the CDR3 with reference TRBV5-1 and TRBJ1-1 gives the whole variable domain KAGVTQTPRYLIKTRGQQVTLSCSPISGHRSVSWYQQTPGQGLQFLFEYFSETQRNKGNFPGRFSGRQFSNSRSEMNVSTLELGDSALYLCASRVENTEAFFGQGTRLTVV.